The 11 T cell receptor beta chains below come from one sample, sequenced in a study of T cell responses to AZD1222 COVID-19 vaccine. The protocol was immunoSEQ multiplex PCR, while the TCRdb copy is restricted to in-frame clones and leaves out a portion. Of around 150,000 clones detected, around 95% appear once; the ten largest clones hold about 0.6%. Sequenced here: peripheral blood, sampled on day 0 of AZD1222 vaccination. These TCRs come from an adult in good health.

The V and J genes are TRBV28 and TRBJ1-5; possibly TRBD1 for D (5 bases). The CDR3 runs 13 residues. V shed 8 bases and J shed 4 bases, with 12 bases lying between them. CDR1 is MDHEN and CDR2 is SYDVKM in the germline V gene. This chain's CDR3 is CASRGDTNQPQHF. CDR3 DNA sequence: TGTGCCAGCCGGGGGGATACTAATCAGCCCCAGCATTTT. Complete variable domain (other parts from reference TRBV28 and TRBJ1-5): DVKVTQSSRYLVKRTGEKVFLECVQDMDHENMFWYRQDPGLGLRLIYFSYDVKMKEKGDIPEGYSVSREKKERFSLILESASTNQTSMYLCASRGDTNQPQHFGDGTRLSIL.

The chain combines TRBV27 with TRBJ2-1; unclear D gene. V lost 8 bases and J lost 7, with 6 bases in between. CDR3 length equals 10 residues. Germline loops: CDR1 MNHEY, CDR2 SMNVEV (reference sequence). The CDR3 DNA is TGTGCCAGCGGTAGAAATGAGCAGTTCTTC. This codes for CASGRNEQFF.

The chain is built from TRBV27 and TRBJ2-1, with D maybe TRBD2 (6 bases). Germline lookup yields CDR1 MNHEY and CDR2 SMNVEV (reference sequence). This CDR3 has 14 residues. Deletions cut 7 bases from V and 3 bases from J, with 13 bases between. The CDR3 region is CASKFAGIYNEQFF. For the CDR3, the DNA is TGTGCCAGCAAATTTGCGGGAATCTACAATGAGCAGTTCTTC.

This sequence joins TRBV4-2 and TRBJ1-1; D unresolved. This CDR3 is 15 amino acids long. Germline values: CDR1 LGHNA, CDR2 YNFKEQ. Trimming took off 0 bases at V and 6 bases at J, with 14 bases between the two ends. CDR3 residues: CASSQEGAFFAEAFF. Here the CDR3 DNA reads TGTGCCAGCAGCCAAGAGGGAGCTTTCTTTGCTGAAGCTTTCTTT.

The V call is TRBV5-5, the J call TRBJ1-3, with 9 bases fitting TRBD1. V was clipped by 5 bases and J by 8 bases; unmatched bases: 11. CDR1 and CDR2 from the germline V gene are SGHKS and YYEKEE (reference sequence). The CDR3 contains 15 residues. The CDR3 sequence: CASSSQGQGGHTIYF. CDR3 DNA: TGTGCCAGCAGTTCTCAGGGACAGGGAGGTCACACCATATATTTT.

The chain carries TRBV15 and TRBJ1-6; D gene ambiguous. Trimming cost V 0 bases and J 11 bases, with 14 bases left between them. Germline-derived CDR1 and CDR2 are LNHNV and YYDKDF (reference sequence). The CDR3 has 15 residues. CDR3 in amino acids: CATSRERPPTAPLHF. Written as DNA, the CDR3 is TGTGCCACCAGCAGAGAACGCCCCCCAACGGCACCCCTCCACTTT.

The chain recombines TRBV3-1 (or the pseudogene TRBV3-2) with TRBJ1-4; 8 nucleotides align to TRBD1. V lost 4 bases, J lost 5 bases, and 3 bases stayed unmatched. The CDR3 totals 14 residues. CDR1 is LGHDT, CDR2 YNNKEL, per germline (reference sequence). The CDR3 nucleotides are TGTGCCAGCAGCCTACGACAGGGGAATGAAAAACTGTTTTTT. It is translated as CASSLRQGNEKLFF.

The V and J genes are TRBV28 and TRBJ1-1, with a weak D call TRBD1 (5 bases). The germline CDR1 and CDR2 sequences are MDHEN and SYDVKM. V was clipped by 10 bases and J by 5 bases, with 20 bases between them. The CDR3 is 14 residues long. In nucleotides, the CDR3 is TGTGCCACCTTCTATCGGGGGGGGGTTACTGAAGCTTTCTTT. Its protein is CATFYRGGVTEAFF.

This sequence joins TRBV3-1 (or the pseudogene TRBV3-2) and TRBJ2-2; either TRBD1 or TRBD2 may supply D (5 bases each). V gave up 1 base and J gave up 5 bases, with 11 bases separating them. The CDR3 has 15 amino acids. The germline V gene encodes CDR1 LGHDT and CDR2 YNNKEL (reference sequence). The chain's CDR3 is CASSQGRGGTGELFF. The CDR3 DNA reads TGTGCCAGCAGCCAAGGTCGGGGCGGGACCGGGGAGCTGTTTTTT.

The V gene is TRBV19, the J gene TRBJ1-1; D is perhaps TRBD1 (6 bases). The germline gives CDR1 LNHDA, CDR2 SQIVND (reference sequence). The germline V and J ends were trimmed by 4 bases and 5 bases, with 14 bases remaining between them. The CDR3 spans 14 residues. The chain's CDR3 is CASSNLGAGTEAFF. CDR3 DNA: TGTGCCAGTAGTAATTTGGGGGCCGGGACTGAAGCTTTCTTT.

The chain uses TRBV18 and TRBJ1-3; D gene unclear. The CDR3 has 15 amino acids. In germline, CDR1 is KGHSH, CDR2 LQKENI. Deletions cut 2 bases from V and 0 bases from J, with 8 bases between. Written as DNA, the CDR3 is TGTGCCAGCTCACCAGTGGGAGACTCTGGAAACACCATATATTTT. This translates into CASSPVGDSGNTIYF.